The rows below give T cell receptor beta chains drawn from one sample of a study of regulatory T cells in long-lasting Graves disease. One entry per CDR3 protein, called by TCRdb with MiXCR from the multiplex PCR reads. The table shows approximately 210,000 distinct CDR3 sequences, with about a sixth occurring only once. The material was peripheral blood mononuclear cells (PBMCs), obtained at new diagnosis, from a patient treated with antithyroid drugs. All receptors come from a female donor with Graves disease. Both conserved end residues are part of each CDR3. D genes are given only for firm matches. The listing skips clone size in some rows; elsewhere it reads once, few, many or a size class.

v_gene,abundance,d_gene,j_gene,CDR3aa,CDR3nt
TRBV5-4,few,TRBD2,TRBJ2-5,CASSGGLAGETQYF,TGTGCCAGCAGCGGGGGACTAGCGGGGGAGACCCAGTACTTC
TRBV6-1,few,.,TRBJ2-4,CASRPLTDRYKNIQYF,TGTGCCAGCAGGCCCCTGACCGACAGGTACAAAAACATTCAGTACTTC
TRBV18,many,TRBD1,TRBJ1-5,CASSPAAAGTGGRQPQHF,TGTGCCAGCTCGCCAGCGGCGGCCGGGACAGGGGGCCGTCAGCCCCAGCATTTT
TRBV27,many,TRBD1,TRBJ2-3,CASRTGNTQYF,TGTGCCAGCAGGACAGGGAATACGCAGTATTTT
TRBV7-9,many,.,TRBJ2-2,CASSVRGRGSGISGELFF,TGTGCCAGCAGCGTGCGAGGAAGAGGGAGTGGGATATCCGGGGAGCTGTTTTTT
TRBV2,.,TRBD2,TRBJ2-3,CASSDTSGGATDTQYF,TGTGCCAGCAGCGATACTAGCGGGGGAGCTACGGATACGCAGTATTTT
TRBV5-5,medium-sized,TRBD2,TRBJ2-2,CASSFKAGRAPGELFF,TGTGCCAGCAGCTTTAAGGCCGGGAGGGCCCCCGGGGAGCTGTTTTTT
TRBV5-4,.,.,TRBJ2-1,CASSFGRLTDEQFF,TGTGCCAGCAGCTTTGGCAGGCTTACCGATGAGCAGTTCTTC
TRBV6-1,many,.,TRBJ2-2,CASSNPLGGQSRSNTGELFF,TGTGCCAGCAGTAACCCGCTGGGGGGGCAAAGCCGTTCGAACACCGGGGAGCTGTTTTTT
TRBV7-7,many,.,TRBJ2-5,CASSLATGETQYF,TGTGCTAGCAGCTTAGCAACGGGGGAGACCCAGTACTTC
TRBV29-1,many,.,TRBJ2-3,CSVELAGSSTDTQYF,TGCAGCGTTGAATTGGCGGGATCTAGCACAGATACGCAGTATTTT
TRBV12-3/TRBV12-4,many,.,TRBJ2-1,CASSLVGIVGGFNEQFF,TGTGCCAGCAGTTTAGTTGGAATAGTGGGCGGGTTCAATGAGCAGTTCTTC
TRBV20-1,few,.,TRBJ2-7,CSAQSPRTENSYEQYF,TGCAGTGCTCAGTCGCCCCGGACGGAGAATTCCTACGAGCAGTACTTC
TRBV6-2/TRBV6-3,many,TRBD2,TRBJ2-6,CASRTSGSGANVLTF,TGTGCCAGCAGGACTAGCGGGAGTGGGGCCAACGTCCTGACTTTC
TRBV12-3/TRBV12-4,many,TRBD1,TRBJ2-1,CASRHGQGDEQFF,TGTGCCAGCCGACACGGACAGGGAGATGAGCAGTTCTTC
TRBV20-1,.,.,TRBJ2-7,CSAAHLAVGEQYF,TGCAGTGCTGCCCATCTAGCAGTCGGCGAGCAGTACTTC
TRBV27,few,TRBD2,TRBJ2-7,CASRNSGTSYEQYF,TGTGCCAGTAGGAATAGCGGGACCTCCTACGAGCAGTACTTC
TRBV5-6,.,TRBD2,TRBJ2-1,CASGSQLAGGLGEQFF,TGTGCCAGCGGGTCCCAACTAGCGGGAGGTCTCGGTGAGCAGTTCTTC
TRBV28,many,.,TRBJ1-1,CASSQGSTEAFF,TGTGCCAGCAGCCAAGGCTCCACTGAAGCTTTCTTT
TRBV6-2/TRBV6-3,.,TRBD1,TRBJ2-7,CASSAGTGGYEQYF,TGTGCCAGCAGCGCCGGGACAGGGGGCTACGAGCAGTACTTC
TRBV7-9,many,TRBD2,TRBJ2-1,CASTDLGTSLNEQFF,TGTGCCAGCACCGACCTCGGGACTAGTTTAAATGAGCAGTTCTTC
TRBV12-3/TRBV12-4,many,TRBD2,TRBJ2-5,CASSSGTSGTETQYF,TGTGCCAGCAGTTCGGGGACTAGCGGGACGGAGACCCAGTACTTC
TRBV28,.,.,TRBJ1-2,CASTPASLSNYGYTF,TGTGCCAGCACCCCCGCGAGCCTCTCTAACTATGGCTACACCTTC
TRBV5-1,.,TRBD1,TRBJ1-4,CASSLWTGPNEKLFF,TGCGCCAGCAGCTTGTGGACAGGCCCCAATGAAAAACTGTTTTTT
TRBV4-1,.,TRBD2,TRBJ2-1,CASSQSGRAINEQFF,TGCGCCAGCAGCCAAAGCGGGAGGGCCATCAATGAGCAGTTCTTC
TRBV19,many,.,TRBJ1-6,CASSETGAPLHF,TGTGCCAGTAGTGAGACCGGAGCACCCCTCCACTTT
TRBV28,.,.,TRBJ2-3,CASSLALGTQYF,TGTGCCAGCAGCTTGGCCCTAGGAACGCAGTATTTT
TRBV11-2,many,TRBD1,TRBJ1-4,CASSSRTGGRVF,TGTGCCAGCAGCTCCCGGACAGGGGGCCGAGTTTTT
TRBV11-1,many,TRBD1,TRBJ1-2,CASSIQTGIGYTF,TGTGCCAGCAGCATACAGACAGGGATCGGCTACACCTTC
TRBV4-1,many,.,TRBJ1-5,CASSQGEGRYQPQHF,TGCGCCAGCAGCCAAGGGGAGGGGCGGTATCAGCCCCAGCATTTT
TRBV18,many,.,TRBJ1-3,CASSPGSVPFSGNTIYF,TGTGCCAGCTCACCAGGGTCCGTGCCATTCTCTGGAAACACCATATATTTT
TRBV6-5,many,.,TRBJ2-7,CASSYSGDEQYF,TGTGCCAGCAGTTACTCTGGGGACGAGCAGTACTTC
TRBV10-3,many,TRBD1,TRBJ1-4,CAISQGGPGAWGEKLFF,TGTGCCATCAGTCAGGGGGGTCCGGGAGCCTGGGGTGAAAAACTGTTTTTT
TRBV20-1,few,.,TRBJ1-4,CSARDMGFTNEKLFF,TGCAGTGCTAGAGATATGGGCTTTACTAATGAAAAACTGTTTTTT
TRBV12-3/TRBV12-4,many,TRBD1,TRBJ1-4,CASSTGQGSFNEKLFF,TGTGCCAGCAGTACAGGACAGGGGTCCTTTAATGAAAAACTGTTTTTT
TRBV10-3,many,.,TRBJ1-2,CAIFNRDLNYGYTF,TGTGCCATCTTTAACAGGGACCTTAACTATGGCTACACCTTC
TRBV20-1,many,.,TRBJ2-1,CSAREGTSVNEQFF,TGCAGTGCTAGAGAGGGGACTTCCGTCAATGAGCAGTTCTTC
TRBV6-2/TRBV6-3,few,TRBD1,TRBJ2-2,CAGKEGQGYTGELFF,TGTGCCGGCAAAGAGGGACAGGGGTACACCGGGGAGCTGTTTTTT
TRBV7-2,many,TRBD2,TRBJ2-4,CASSLALGLAGENKNIQYF,TGTGCCAGCAGCTTAGCCCTGGGACTAGCGGGAGAGAACAAAAACATTCAGTACTTC
TRBV20-1,few,.,TRBJ2-2,CSAREEAANTGELSF,TGCAGTGCTAGAGAGGAGGCCGCGAACACCGGGGAGCTGTCTTTT
TRBV7-8,once,.,TRBJ2-3,CASSSPRSRFAGGTDTQYF,TGTGCCAGCAGCTCGCCCAGGTCACGGTTTGCAGGGGGCACAGATACGCAGTATTTT
TRBV12-3/TRBV12-4,many,.,TRBJ2-3,CASSKDKTNTDTQYF,TGTGCCAGCAGTAAGGATAAGACTAACACAGATACGCAGTATTTT
TRBV11-2,.,TRBD1,TRBJ2-7,CANTWDRVYEQYF,TGTGCCAACACCTGGGACAGGGTTTACGAGCAGTACTTC
TRBV3-1,few,.,TRBJ2-3,CASSQSAASTDTQYF,TGTGCCAGCAGCCAATCAGCAGCTAGCACAGATACGCAGTATTTT
TRBV2,many,TRBD1,TRBJ1-1,CASSRDRANTEAFF,TGTGCCAGCAGTCGCGACAGGGCGAACACTGAAGCTTTCTTT